These 3 T cell receptor beta chains were all obtained from the same sample, sequenced in a study of cytomegalovirus exposure and HLA in healthy donors. A multiplex PCR was run with 60 Vbeta primers and 13 Jbeta primers. Measured with immunoSEQ multiplex PCR; TCRdb has only the in-frame clones, and not every one. In the table there are some 190,000 clones, around 84% of which are singletons. Material: PBMCs. All receptors come from a woman younger than 35 in good health and CMV-seronegative.

This chain links TRBV6-5 with TRBJ2-2, with D possibly TRBD2 on 6 matching bases. Per the germline V gene, CDR1 is MNHEY and CDR2 is SVGAGI. The CDR3 runs to 14 residues. V lost 10 bases and J lost 6, with 18 bases in between. The CDR3 DNA is TGTGCCACCCAGCTTCGGGAGTTGGCCGGGGAGCTGTTTTTT. Translating it yields CATQLRELAGELFF.

The chain uses TRBV18 and TRBJ2-7; D might be TRBD2 (5 bases). There are 14 residues in the CDR3. V shed 0 bases and J shed 6 bases, with 12 bases lying between them. The germline V gene has CDR1 KGHSH and CDR2 LQKENI. In DNA, the CDR3 is TGTGCCAGCTCACCACCGAGAGCGGTTGGCGAGCAGTACTTC. It codes for CASSPPRAVGEQYF.

CDR3 bases: TGTGCCAGTAGTATTCTAGGGAGGGAGAACACTGAAGCTTTCTTT. Protein sequence: CASSILGRENTEAFF. The chain couples TRBV19 to TRBJ1-1; D call uncertain. CDR1 is LNHDA, CDR2 SQIVND, per germline (reference sequence). CDR3 length: 15 amino acids. V lost 3 bases to trimming and J lost 1 base, with 12 bases between them.